The source of this T cell receptor beta chain is a study of blood T cell repertoires in COVID-19. Looking at the study overall: T cells, B-cell-depleted T cells, or PBMCs supplied cDNA or gDNA.

Ages ranged from about 18 to 89 years, with residence in 24 US areas. Authors' analysis steps: Estimated nucleated cell counts came from reference gene primer amplification. Method: immunoSEQ multiplex PCR; TCRdb's copy keeps in-frame clones and lacks some. That table is the source of V, J and clone size, and D and trimming were worked out from the DNA. The sample consists of about 180,000 clones, 88% of them appearing once. The V gene end was trimmed by 1 base and the J gene end by 5 bases; junction bases not matched to a gene: 5. CDR3 length: 14 amino acids. Per the germline V gene, CDR1 is GTSNPN and CDR2 is SVGIG (reference sequence).

Sequencing input: PBMCs or T cells enriched from blood (not recorded which). The TCR comes from a woman between 18 and 29 years old who had recovered from COVID-19. This chain links TRBV30 with TRBJ1-5; TRBD1 matches 7 bases. The CDR3 reads CAWSEGQPYQPQHF. In DNA, the CDR3 is TGTGCCTGGAGTGAGGGACAGCCATATCAGCCCCAGCATTTT.